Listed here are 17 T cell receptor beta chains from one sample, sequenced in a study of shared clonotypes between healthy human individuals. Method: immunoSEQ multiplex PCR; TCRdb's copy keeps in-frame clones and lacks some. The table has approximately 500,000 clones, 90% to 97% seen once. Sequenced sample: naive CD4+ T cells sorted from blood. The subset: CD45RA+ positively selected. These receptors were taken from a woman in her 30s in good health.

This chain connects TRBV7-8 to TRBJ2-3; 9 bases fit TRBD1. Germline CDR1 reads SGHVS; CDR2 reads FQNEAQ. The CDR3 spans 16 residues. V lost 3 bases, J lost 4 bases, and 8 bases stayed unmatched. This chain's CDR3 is CASSFKTGGFADTQYF. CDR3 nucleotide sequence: TGTGCCAGCAGCTTTAAGACAGGGGGTTTCGCAGATACGCAGTATTTT. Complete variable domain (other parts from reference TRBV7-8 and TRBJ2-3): GAGVSQSPRYKVAKRGQDVALRCDPISGHVSLFWYQQALGQGPEFLTYFQNEAQLDKSGLPSDRFFAERPEGSVSTLKIQRTQQEDSAVYLCASSFKTGGFADTQYFGPGTRLTVL.

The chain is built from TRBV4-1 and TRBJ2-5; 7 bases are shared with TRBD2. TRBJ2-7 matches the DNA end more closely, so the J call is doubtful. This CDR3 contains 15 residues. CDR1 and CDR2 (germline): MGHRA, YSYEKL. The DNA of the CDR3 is TGCGCCAGCAGCCAAGCTGGGACGGGGGGAGACGAGCAGTACTTC. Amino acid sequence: CASSQAGTGGDEQYF.

DNA for the CDR3: TGCGCCAGCAGCCACCCGCCTGGAGGGCAGGGTGGGGAAAAACTGTTTTTT. It yields the protein CASSHPPGGQGGEKLFF. The chain couples TRBV4-1 to TRBJ1-4; perhaps TRBD1 as D (5 bases). V lost 3 bases and J 8 bases, leaving 22 bases between the germline ends. Germline CDR1 is MGHRA and CDR2 is YSYEKL. CDR3 size: 17 residues.

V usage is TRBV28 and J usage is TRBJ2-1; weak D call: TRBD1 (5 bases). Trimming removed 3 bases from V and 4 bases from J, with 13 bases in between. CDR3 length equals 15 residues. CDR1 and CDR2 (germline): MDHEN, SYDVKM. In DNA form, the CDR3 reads TGTGCCAGCAGTTTGGTTCTAGGGGATTACAATGAGCAGTTCTTC. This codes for CASSLVLGDYNEQFF.

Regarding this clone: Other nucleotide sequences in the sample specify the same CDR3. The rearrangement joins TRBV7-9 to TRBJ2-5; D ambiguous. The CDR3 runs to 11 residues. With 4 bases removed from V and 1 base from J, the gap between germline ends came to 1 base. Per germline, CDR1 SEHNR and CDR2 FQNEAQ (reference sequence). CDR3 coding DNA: TGTGCCAGCAGCTCCCAAGAGACCCAGTACTTC. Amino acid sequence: CASSSQETQYF. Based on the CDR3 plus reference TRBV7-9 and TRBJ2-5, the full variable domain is DTGVSQNPRHKITKRGQNVTFRCDPISEHNRLYWYRQTLGQGPEFLTYFQNEAQLEKSRLLSDRFSAERPKGSFSTLEIQRTEQGDSAMYLCASSSQETQYFGPGTRLLVL.

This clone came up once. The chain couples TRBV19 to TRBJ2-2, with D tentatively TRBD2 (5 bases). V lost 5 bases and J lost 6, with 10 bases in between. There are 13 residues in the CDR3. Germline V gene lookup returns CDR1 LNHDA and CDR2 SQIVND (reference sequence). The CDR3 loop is CASSDPSPGELFF. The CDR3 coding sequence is TGTGCCAGTAGTGATCCTAGCCCCGGGGAGCTGTTTTTT. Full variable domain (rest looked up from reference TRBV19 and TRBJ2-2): DGGITQSPKYLFRKEGQNVTLSCEQNLNHDAMYWYRQDPGQGLRLIYYSQIVNDFQKGDIAEGYSVSREKKESFPLTVTSAQKNPTAFYLCASSDPSPGELFFGEGSRLTVL.

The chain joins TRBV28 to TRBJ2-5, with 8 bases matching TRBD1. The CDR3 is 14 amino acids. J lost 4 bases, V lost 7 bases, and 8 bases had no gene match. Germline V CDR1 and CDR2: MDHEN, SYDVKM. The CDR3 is CASNGAGGTETQYF. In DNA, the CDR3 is TGTGCCAGCAATGGCGCAGGGGGCACAGAGACCCAGTACTTC.

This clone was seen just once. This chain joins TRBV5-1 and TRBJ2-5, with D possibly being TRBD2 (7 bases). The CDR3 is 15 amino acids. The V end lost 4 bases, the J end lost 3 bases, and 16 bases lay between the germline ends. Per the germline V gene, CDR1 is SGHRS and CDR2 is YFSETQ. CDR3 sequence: CASSPGGGGEETQYF. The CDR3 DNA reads TGCGCCAGCAGCCCGGGGGGCGGGGGCGAAGAGACCCAGTACTTC.

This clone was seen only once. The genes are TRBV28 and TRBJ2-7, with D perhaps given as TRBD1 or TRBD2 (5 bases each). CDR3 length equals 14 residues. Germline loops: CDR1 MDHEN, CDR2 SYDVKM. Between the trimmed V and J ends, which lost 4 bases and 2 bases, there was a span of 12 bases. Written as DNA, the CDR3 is TGTGCCAGCAGTTCCCAGGGAGCACCCTACGAGCAGTACTTC. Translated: CASSSQGAPYEQYF.

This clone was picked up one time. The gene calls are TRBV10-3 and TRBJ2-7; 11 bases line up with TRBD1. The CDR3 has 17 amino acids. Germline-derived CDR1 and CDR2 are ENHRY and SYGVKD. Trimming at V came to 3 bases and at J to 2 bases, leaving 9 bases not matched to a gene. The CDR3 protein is CAISEIGTGGTPYEQYF. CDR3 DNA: TGTGCCATCAGTGAAATCGGGACAGGGGGAACCCCCTACGAGCAGTACTTC.

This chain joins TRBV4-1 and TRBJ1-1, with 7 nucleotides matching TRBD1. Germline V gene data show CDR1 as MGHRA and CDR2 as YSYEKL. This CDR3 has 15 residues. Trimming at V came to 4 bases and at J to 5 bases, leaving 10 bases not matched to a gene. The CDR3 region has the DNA TGCGCCAGCAGCCCCATAAGACAGGGACAAACTGAAGCTTTCTTT. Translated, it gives CASSPIRQGQTEAFF.

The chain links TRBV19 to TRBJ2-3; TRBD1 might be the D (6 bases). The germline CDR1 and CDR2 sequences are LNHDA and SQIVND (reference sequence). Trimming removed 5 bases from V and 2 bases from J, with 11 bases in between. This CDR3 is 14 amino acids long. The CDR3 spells CASSLTGPTDTQYF. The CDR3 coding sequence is TGTGCCAGTAGTTTAACAGGGCCCACAGATACGCAGTATTTT.

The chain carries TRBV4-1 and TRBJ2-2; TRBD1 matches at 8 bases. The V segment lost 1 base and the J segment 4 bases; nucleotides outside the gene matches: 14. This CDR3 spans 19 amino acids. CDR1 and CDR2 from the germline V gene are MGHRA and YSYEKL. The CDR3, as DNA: TGCGCCAGCAGCCAAGTTTTGGTGGCCGGACAGGGCCGCACCGGGGAGCTGTTTTTT. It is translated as CASSQVLVAGQGRTGELFF.

The CDR3 loop reads CASSITQEKNYGYTF. In nucleotides, the CDR3 is TGTGCCAGCAGCATTACACAGGAAAAAAACTATGGCTACACCTTC. The chain links TRBV21-1 to TRBJ1-2; the table names TRBD1, a call not compared with the DNA. TRBV21-1 is shown as a pseudogene. The CDR3 is 15 amino acids.

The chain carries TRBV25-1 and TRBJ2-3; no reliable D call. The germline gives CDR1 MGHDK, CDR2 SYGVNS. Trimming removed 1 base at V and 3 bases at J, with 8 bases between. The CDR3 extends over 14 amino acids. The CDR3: CASSELAATDTQYF. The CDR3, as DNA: TGTGCCAGCAGTGAATTGGCGGCAACAGATACGCAGTATTTT.

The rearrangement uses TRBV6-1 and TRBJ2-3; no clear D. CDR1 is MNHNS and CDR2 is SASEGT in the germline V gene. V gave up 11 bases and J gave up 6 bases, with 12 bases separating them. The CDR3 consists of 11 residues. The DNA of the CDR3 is TGTGCCGGAAAAAAAGCGGATACGCAGTATTTT. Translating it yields CAGKKADTQYF.

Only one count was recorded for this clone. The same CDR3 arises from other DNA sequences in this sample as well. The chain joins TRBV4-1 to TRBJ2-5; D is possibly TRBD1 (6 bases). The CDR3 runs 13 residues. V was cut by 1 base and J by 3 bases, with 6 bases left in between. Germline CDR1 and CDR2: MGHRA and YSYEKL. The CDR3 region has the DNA TGCGCCAGCAGCCAAGGGACAGAAGAGACCCAGTACTTC. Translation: CASSQGTEETQYF.